These T cell receptor beta chains were read from a single sample in a study of blood T cell repertoires in COVID-19. Method: immunoSEQ multiplex PCR; TCRdb's copy keeps in-frame clones and lacks some. Among a few hundred thousand clones listed, about 86% were seen once. The sequenced sample consisted of peripheral blood. These receptors were collected from a woman in her sixties or seventies with COVID-19, enrolled during active disease. Each CDR3 is given with its conserved first and last residue. The order of the fields is J gene, V gene, clone size, D gene, CDR3 DNA, CDR3 protein. The D gene is left open where the match is weak. For some rows the clone size is stated as once, few or many, or as a class when expanded; others skip it.

J: TRBJ2-5; V: TRBV18; size: -; D: TRBD1; DNA: TGTGCCAGCTCACTGGCCGGGACAGGGCCCCTCATTACCCAGTACTTC; CDR3: CASSLAGTGPLITQYF
J: TRBJ2-7; V: TRBV11-3; size: -; D: TRBD1; DNA: TGTGCCAGCAGCCTCTACGATACAGGGGGCTACGAGCAGTACTTC; CDR3: CASSLYDTGGYEQYF
J: TRBJ1-1; V: TRBV18; size: once; D: TRBD1; DNA: TGTGCCAGCTCACTCGGCCCCCACAGGGGGGAAACTGAAGCTTTCTTT; CDR3: CASSLGPHRGETEAFF
J: TRBJ2-5; V: TRBV7-9; size: -; D: -; DNA: TGTGCCAGCAGCTTAATGGGGGGGCCGAGTTGGCAAGAGACCCAGTACTTC; CDR3: CASSLMGGPSWQETQYF
J: TRBJ1-1; V: TRBV11-2; size: few; D: -; DNA: -; CDR3: CASSFGQGTITFF
J: TRBJ2-7; V: TRBV10-1; size: -; D: TRBD1; DNA: TGCGCCAGCAGTGAATCCGGGACAGGGTTCGGGAGCGAGCAGTACTTC; CDR3: CASSESGTGFGSEQYF
J: TRBJ2-5; V: TRBV18; size: -; D: -; DNA: TGTGCCAGCTCACCAGGCGGGCAAGAGACCCAGTACTTC; CDR3: CASSPGGQETQYF
J: TRBJ1-2; V: TRBV4-3; size: -; D: TRBD1; DNA: TGCGCCAGCAGCCAAGACGGGACAGGGCCAAACTATGGCTACACCTTC; CDR3: CASSQDGTGPNYGYTF
J: TRBJ2-5; V: TRBV5-4; size: few; D: TRBD1; DNA: TGTGCCAGCAGCTCGGGACAGGGGTTCCGAGAGACCCAGTACTTC; CDR3: CASSSGQGFRETQYF
J: TRBJ1-1; V: TRBV19; size: -; D: TRBD1; DNA: TGTGCCAGTAGTATGACAGGGGGGACTGAAGCTTTCTTT; CDR3: CASSMTGGTEAFF
J: TRBJ2-3; V: TRBV7-8; size: -; D: TRBD2; DNA: TGTGCCAGCAGCGTGGGGGGGTTCGGAGATACGCAGTATTTT; CDR3: CASSVGGFGDTQYF
J: TRBJ2-7; V: TRBV10-1; size: -; D: TRBD1; DNA: TGCGCCAGCAGCCCCGGGACAGTCAGCTCCTACGAGCAGTACTTC; CDR3: CASSPGTVSSYEQYF
J: TRBJ2-1; V: TRBV3-1/TRBV3-2; size: -; D: TRBD2; DNA: TGTGCCAGCAGCCCCCCGGGACTAGCGTTGGACAATGAGCAGTTCTTC; CDR3: CASSPPGLALDNEQFF
J: TRBJ1-2; V: TRBV19; size: -; D: TRBD1; DNA: TGTGCCAGTAGTCCAACCGCTGGGACAGGGTATGGCTACACCTTC; CDR3: CASSPTAGTGYGYTF
J: TRBJ2-3; V: TRBV9; size: -; D: TRBD2; DNA: TGTGCCAGCAGCGCCACCACTAGCGGGGGGGCCTCCGATACGCAGTATTTT; CDR3: CASSATTSGGASDTQYF
J: TRBJ2-3; V: TRBV5-1; size: -; D: TRBD2; DNA: TGCGCCAGCAGCCCCCCTCTCGGCCTAGCGGGAGTCGAAGATACGCAGTATTTT; CDR3: CASSPPLGLAGVEDTQYF
J: TRBJ1-1; V: TRBV11-2; size: -; D: TRBD1; DNA: TGTGCCAGCAGCCCGGAAAGGGACAGGGGATTGAGCACTGAAGCTTTCTTT; CDR3: CASSPERDRGLSTEAFF
J: TRBJ1-1; V: TRBV5-1; size: -; D: -; DNA: TGCGCCAGCAGCTTCGGGGGGAACACTGAAGCTTTCTTT; CDR3: CASSFGGNTEAFF
J: TRBJ2-7; V: TRBV13; size: -; D: TRBD1; DNA: TGTGCCAGCAGCCGATGGGACAGGGGGGACGAGCAGTACTTC; CDR3: CASSRWDRGDEQYF
J: TRBJ1-5; V: TRBV6-4; size: -; D: -; DNA: TGTGCCAGCAGTGACTCGTGCGGGACGCACCCCGGCGGCAATCAGCCCCAGCATTTT; CDR3: CASSDSCGTHPGGNQPQHF
J: TRBJ2-7; V: TRBV7-9; size: once; D: TRBD2; DNA: TGTGCCAGCAGCCCACGGAATAATGAACTAGCGGGGGGGTACGAGCAGTACTTC; CDR3: CASSPRNNELAGGYEQYF
J: TRBJ1-5; V: TRBV18; size: many; D: -; DNA: TGTGCCAGCTCACCACCGCAGCAGCCCCAGCATTTT; CDR3: CASSPPQQPQHF
J: TRBJ1-2; V: TRBV7-3; size: many; D: -; DNA: TGTGCCAGCAGCTTATCTGGACTCGGCTATGGCTACACCTTC; CDR3: CASSLSGLGYGYTF
J: TRBJ2-1; V: TRBV5-4; size: -; D: -; DNA: TGTGCCAGCAGCTTGCCGGGTAACAATGAGCAGTTCTTC; CDR3: CASSLPGNNEQFF
J: TRBJ1-3; V: TRBV7-2; size: -; D: -; DNA: TGTGCCAGCAGCTATATGACAGGCCCTGGAAACACCATATATTTT; CDR3: CASSYMTGPGNTIYF
J: TRBJ1-4; V: TRBV28; size: -; D: TRBD1; DNA: TGTGCCAGCAGCCCCCAGGGGGTGGGAAAACTGTTTTTT; CDR3: CASSPQGVGKLFF
J: TRBJ2-7; V: TRBV5-1; size: -; D: TRBD2; DNA: TGCGCCAGCACTAATAGCGGGGGGGCCGCCTACGAGCAGTACTTC; CDR3: CASTNSGGAAYEQYF
J: TRBJ2-6; V: TRBV3-1/TRBV3-2; size: -; D: TRBD1; DNA: TGTGCCAGCAGCCAAGGTGCCGGGACAGGTTATACTGGGGCCAACGTCCTGACTTTC; CDR3: CASSQGAGTGYTGANVLTF
J: TRBJ1-4; V: TRBV11-2; size: -; D: -; DNA: TGTGCCAGCAGCTTAGGGCAGGGAGGCCTGTTTTTT; CDR3: CASSLGQGGLFF
J: TRBJ1-1; V: TRBV6-1; size: -; D: TRBD1; DNA: TGTGCCAGCAGTGAAGGTCCAGATTACAGGGGGCCCACTGAAGCTTTCTTT; CDR3: CASSEGPDYRGPTEAFF
J: TRBJ1-1; V: TRBV10-3; size: -; D: -; DNA: TGTGCCATCCAGGAAGGGGGGAACACTGAAGCTTTCTTT; CDR3: CAIQEGGNTEAFF
J: TRBJ1-1; V: TRBV10-1; size: few; D: -; DNA: TGCGCCAGCAGTGGTACAGGGCCGGACACTGAAGCTTTCTTT; CDR3: CASSGTGPDTEAFF
J: TRBJ1-1; V: TRBV6-5; size: -; D: -; DNA: TGTGCCAGCAGTTTAGTCAGGGACACTGAAGCTTTCTTT; CDR3: CASSLVRDTEAFF
J: TRBJ2-1; V: TRBV5-1; size: -; D: TRBD2; DNA: TGCGCCAGCAGCTTCCGACTAGCGGGATACAATGAGCAGTTCTTC; CDR3: CASSFRLAGYNEQFF
J: TRBJ2-2; V: TRBV7-9; size: -; D: -; DNA: TGTGCCAGCAGCTGGCCGGTGGGTAGCGGATCTCCGAACACCGGGGAGCTGTTTTTT; CDR3: CASSWPVGSGSPNTGELFF
J: TRBJ2-7; V: TRBV3-1/TRBV3-2; size: -; D: -; DNA: TGTGCCAGCAGCCAATGTGGAAGGCGTAGGCGGGTCCGGGCCTACGAGCAGTACTTC; CDR3: CASSQCGRRRRVRAYEQYF
J: TRBJ1-1; V: TRBV7-2; size: -; D: -; DNA: TGTGCCAGCAGCTCTTTGGGACTCATCACTGAAGCTTTCTTT; CDR3: CASSSLGLITEAFF
J: TRBJ2-7; V: TRBV10-2; size: few; D: -; DNA: TGCGCCAGCAGTGAACGGAGCGAAGATGGGGAGCAGTACTTC; CDR3: CASSERSEDGEQYF
J: TRBJ2-1; V: TRBV4-1; size: once; D: -; DNA: TGCGCCAGCAGCCAAGAGGGGCGGTTCGAGAATGAGCAGTTCTTC; CDR3: CASSQEGRFENEQFF
J: TRBJ1-1; V: TRBV4-3; size: -; D: TRBD1; DNA: TGCGCCAGCAGCCAAGGACAGGGAGCTTTCTTT; CDR3: CASSQGQGAFF
J: TRBJ1-6; V: TRBV6-1; size: -; D: -; DNA: TGTGCCAGCAGTGAAGGTTATGGAGACTGGCACTTT; CDR3: CASSEGYGDWHF
J: TRBJ2-3; V: TRBV10-3; size: -; D: TRBD2; DNA: TGTGCCATCAGTGACGCCCCGGGACTAGCGGGGGGAAAGACAGATACGCAGTATTTT; CDR3: CAISDAPGLAGGKTDTQYF
J: TRBJ2-3; V: TRBV10-3; size: -; D: -; DNA: TGTGCCATCAGTGTTCCCGGACAGAACACAGATACGCAGTATTTT; CDR3: CAISVPGQNTDTQYF
J: TRBJ2-7; V: TRBV3-1/TRBV3-2; size: -; D: -; DNA: TGTGCCAGCAGCCAAGGGGGACACAGCTCCTACGAGCAGTACTTC; CDR3: CASSQGGHSSYEQYF
J: TRBJ1-4; V: TRBV18; size: -; D: TRBD1; DNA: TGTGCCAGCTCACCACGAACAGGGGTTAATGAAAAACTGTTTTTT; CDR3: CASSPRTGVNEKLFF
J: TRBJ2-5; V: TRBV18; size: -; D: TRBD2; DNA: TGTGCCAGCTCACCGGGACTAGCCGGTGAGACCCAGTACTTC; CDR3: CASSPGLAGETQYF
J: TRBJ1-1; V: TRBV5-6; size: -; D: -; DNA: TGTGCCAGCAGCTTAGCAGGGGAGTTTTTCTTT; CDR3: CASSLAGEFFF
J: TRBJ2-1; V: TRBV10-3; size: -; D: -; DNA: TGTGCCATCAGCCCATGGGGAGCGCGGGGAACCTACAATGAGCAGTTCTTC; CDR3: CAISPWGARGTYNEQFF
J: TRBJ2-5; V: TRBV5-6; size: -; D: TRBD2; DNA: TGTGCCAGCAGCTCACTTAGCGGGGAGACCCAGTACTTC; CDR3: CASSSLSGETQYF
J: TRBJ2-7; V: TRBV3-1/TRBV3-2; size: once; D: -; DNA: TGTGCCAGCAGCCAAGAGCCACGGTCCTACGAGCAGTACTTC; CDR3: CASSQEPRSYEQYF
J: TRBJ1-5; V: TRBV15; size: few; D: -; DNA: TGTGCCACCAGCAATTCGGGTGGAGGGAATCAGCCCCAGCATTTT; CDR3: CATSNSGGGNQPQHF
J: TRBJ2-3; V: TRBV10-1; size: many; D: TRBD2; DNA: TGCGCCAGCAGTGAGAGGACGGATGAAAACCAGGGACTAGCCCGGACAGATACGCAGTATTTT; CDR3: CASSERTDENQGLARTDTQYF
J: TRBJ2-7; V: TRBV2; size: -; D: TRBD1; DNA: TGTGCCAGCACTCGGACAGGGCAGGGCGAACAGTACTTC; CDR3: CASTRTGQGEQYF
J: TRBJ2-5; V: TRBV2; size: -; D: TRBD2; DNA: TGTGCCAGCCCACTAGCGGGGATACAAGAGACCCAGTACTTC; CDR3: CASPLAGIQETQYF